The 4 T cell receptor beta chains given below trace back to one sample, sequenced in a study of identical twins. TCRdb re-analysed the 5' RACE reads in MiXCR, keeping a single row per CDR3 protein. The data contain 500,000 to 700,000 distinct CDR3 sequences, under 8.5% of them singletons. The sample was also linked to a second study, of yellow fever vaccine responses in identical twins.

The sequenced sample consisted of PBMCs. All receptors come from a woman aged 18-29 years in good health.

This clonotype was observed a few times. V and J are TRBV12-3 or TRBV12-4 and TRBJ1-2, with D tentatively TRBD1 (6 bases). The CDR3 totals 15 residues. Trimming took off 7 bases at V and 7 bases at J, with 22 bases between the two ends. Written as DNA, the CDR3 is TGTGCCAGCACCGAAAGCGGAAGGGGGATGGGTGGCTACACCTTC. This encodes CASTESGRGMGGYTF.

This clonotype came up a few times. The V gene is TRBV5-1, the J gene TRBJ2-1, with 8 bases lining up with TRBD2. This CDR3 comprises 15 residues. Germline V gene data show CDR1 as SGHRS and CDR2 as YFSETQ. Trimming took 4 bases from V and 5 from J; bases not matched to a gene: 8. The CDR3 DNA sequence: TGCGCCAGCAGCCGGGGGGGAGGTGGGGACAATGAGCAGTTCTTC. Amino acid sequence: CASSRGGGGDNEQFF.

The V call is TRBV20-1, the J call TRBJ2-1; TRBD2 agrees at 7 bases. CDR1 and CDR2 from the germline V gene are DFQATT and SNEGSKA (reference sequence). The CDR3 totals 16 residues. V shed 2 bases, J shed 5 bases, and the junction held 12 bases outside the gene matches. CDR3 sequence reads: CSARRSSGLADNEQFF. The DNA of the CDR3 is TGCAGTGCTAGAAGGTCAAGTGGTCTAGCGGACAATGAGCAGTTCTTC.

This clonotype has ten or more counts. The chain carries TRBV29-1 and TRBJ1-4, with a tentative D call TRBD1 (5 bases). Germline values: CDR1 SQVTM, CDR2 ANQGSEA. V was shortened by 6 bases and J by 5 bases, with 13 bases between the two germline ends. The CDR3 length is 13 residues. Here the CDR3 DNA reads TGCAGCGTGGGGTGGACACGCAATGAAAAACTGTTTTTT. It encodes CSVGWTRNEKLFF.